This T cell receptor (beta chain) was observed in a study of shared T cell receptors in the human thymus. TCRdb's table, derived via immunoSEQ multiplex PCR, lists solely in-frame clones and lacks some. The sample records more than 550,000 clones, 75% to 90% being singletons. Germline loops: CDR1 LGHNA, CDR2 YSLEER. V gave up 1 base and J gave up 7 bases; unmatched junction bases: 12. The length of the CDR3 is 16 residues. These data are also associated with another study on human thymus T cells. As that study records: Having surgery to correct congenital heart defects, healthy Finnish infants acted as the donors. From resections taken during corrective heart surgery, the thymus tissue was obtained. Within thymic and blood repertoires, V and J gene usage appeared to be biased. Related research examined unrelated individuals and reported that their thymic repertoires overlapped highly.

This chain uses TRBV4-3 with TRBJ1-2, with 7 bases identical to TRBD1. The TCR originated in a girl less than two years old with a congenital heart defect. The sequencing sample was made of thymocytes. The chain's CDR3 is CASSQGGLTGSVGYTF. The CDR3 DNA reads as TGCGCCAGCAGCCAAGGGGGCTTGACAGGGTCGGTTGGCTACACCTTC.